One and the same sample provided the 31 T cell receptor beta chains below, sequenced in a study of graft-versus-host responses after intestinal transplantation. No cognate antigen is known for these TCRs. Here immunoSEQ multiplex PCR was the method, and the copy in TCRdb shows in-frame clones only, minus some. The sample lists 70,000 to 100,000 clones, roughly 91% occurring once. The sequencing here drew on unstimulated CD4+ T cells sorted from spleen or lymph node cells, taken before intestinal transplant. The receptors come from a human donor who received an intestinal transplant.

The chain joins TRBV27 to TRBJ2-1; TRBD2 matches 7 bases. The V and J ends lost 5 bases and 11 bases, in that order; junction bases with no gene match: 15. This CDR3 region has 15 residues. The V gene's germline CDR1 is MNHEY and CDR2 SMNVEV (reference sequence). In nucleotides, the CDR3 is TGTGCCAGCAGTCCGAGCGGGGCTCGAAAAGGGAAGCAGTTCTTC. It yields the protein CASSPSGARKGKQFF.

The V and J genes are TRBV2 and TRBJ2-7, with 14 positions matching TRBD2. The CDR3 is 16 amino acids. V was clipped by 4 bases and J by 1 base; unmatched bases: 3. Germline values: CDR1 SNHLY, CDR2 FYNNEI. CDR3: CASSVGTSGGSYEQYF. The CDR3 DNA follows: TGTGCCAGCAGTGTCGGGACTAGCGGGGGTTCCTACGAGCAGTACTTC. Full variable domain (remainder filled in from reference TRBV2 and TRBJ2-7): EPEVTQTPSHQVTQMGQEVILRCVPISNHLYFYWYRQILGQKVEFLVSFYNNEISEKSEIFDDQFSVERPDGSNFTLKIRSTKLEDSAMYFCASSVGTSGGSYEQYFGPGTRLTVT.

The chain carries TRBV18 and TRBJ1-1, with 7 positions matching TRBD1. The CDR3 has 14 residues. Germline CDR1 reads KGHSH; CDR2 reads LQKENI. The J segment lost 5 bases and the V segment lost 5 bases, leaving 8 bases of the junction unmatched. The CDR3 sequence: CASSELRGRTEAFF. The CDR3 DNA reads TGTGCCAGCTCAGAGCTCAGGGGGAGGACTGAAGCTTTCTTT.

This chain uses TRBV9 with TRBJ1-6; a possible D gene is TRBD1 (6 bases). The CDR3 is 13 amino acids. The germline V gene encodes CDR1 SGDLS and CDR2 YYNGEE. The CDR3 DNA follows: TGTCGGGGGGGCCGGAGGGATAATTCACCCCTCCACTTT. Residues: CRGGRRDNSPLHF.

This chain links TRBV5-1 with TRBJ2-3, with 9 bases fitting TRBD1. Losses at the gene ends were 3 bases for V and 0 bases for J; bases not matched to a gene: 8. The germline CDR1 and CDR2 sequences are SGHRS and YFSETQ. The CDR3 consists of 17 residues. CDR3 DNA: TGCGCCAGCAGCTGGGGTCGACAGGGGGGAAGCACAGATACGCAGTATTTT. It is translated as CASSWGRQGGSTDTQYF.

The chain joins TRBV6-1 to TRBJ1-1; tentatively, D is TRBD1 (5 bases). Germline V gives CDR1 MNHNS, CDR2 SASEGT. Trimming pared 7 bases from V and 6 bases from J, leaving 18 bases between. The CDR3 runs 14 residues. CDR3 DNA: TGTGCCAGCATGGGAATTGGGGCCGGAGCTGAAGCTTTCTTT. Translating it yields CASMGIGAGAEAFF.

The chain carries TRBV2 and TRBJ2-6; D uncertain. This CDR3 spans 17 amino acids. The germline gives CDR1 SNHLY, CDR2 FYNNEI. The V gene lost 4 bases and the J gene lost 3 bases, with 16 bases spanning the gap. The CDR3 DNA reads as TGTGCCAGCAGTGTAGGCCCGAGGCGGCTTGGGGCCAACGTCCTGACTTTC. This sequence encodes CASSVGPRRLGANVLTF.

V usage is TRBV6-6 and J usage is TRBJ1-1; TRBD1 aligns across 7 bases. J was trimmed by 2 bases and V by 6 bases; bases with no gene match: 6. The CDR3 has 14 residues. Looked up from germline, CDR1 is MNHNY and CDR2 is SVGAGI (reference sequence). The CDR3 bases are TGTGCCAGCAGATGGAGGGGGCCAAACACTGAAGCTTTCTTT. Encoded protein: CASRWRGPNTEAFF.

The chain couples TRBV27 to TRBJ2-3, with 8 bases lining up with TRBD2. Germline CDR1 reads MNHEY; CDR2 reads SMNVEV (reference sequence). The CDR3 contains 14 residues. After removal of 4 bases from V and 3 bases from J, the junction contained 3 bases not matched to a gene. The CDR3, as DNA: TGTGCCAGCAGTTCCGGACTAGCTACAGATACGCAGTATTTT. Its protein product is CASSSGLATDTQYF.

The chain combines TRBV18 with TRBJ2-7; 8 bases match TRBD1. V was pared by 2 bases and J by 0 bases, with 9 bases of the junction left unmatched. The length of the CDR3 is 17 residues. The germline gives CDR1 KGHSH, CDR2 LQKENI. In nucleotides, the CDR3 is TGTGCCAGCTCACCAATTGGACAGGGCTACAGCTCCTACGAGCAGTACTTC. The encoded protein is CASSPIGQGYSSYEQYF.

The CDR3 spells CASSLGTAGQPQHF. CDR3 sequence (DNA): TGTGCCAGCAGCTTAGGTACGGCGGGTCAGCCCCAGCATTTT. This chain links TRBV7-8 with TRBJ1-5, with D hard to call. The CDR3 consists of 14 residues. Germline V gene lookup returns CDR1 SGHVS and CDR2 FQNEAQ. Between the trimmed V and J ends, which lost 1 base and 6 bases, there was a span of 10 bases.

The V gene is TRBV5-1, the J gene TRBJ2-3; D perhaps matches TRBD1 (7 bases). Deletions cut 0 bases from V and 7 bases from J, with 12 bases between. The CDR3 extends over 14 amino acids. In germline, CDR1 is SGHRS, CDR2 YFSETQ. The CDR3 nucleotides are TGCGCCAGCAGCTTGGGGCAGGGGGGAAATACGCAGTATTTT. It translates to CASSLGQGGNTQYF.

This chain joins TRBV5-4 and TRBJ2-7, with TRBD2 identical over 8 bases. Trimming removed 4 bases from V and 7 bases from J; junction bases left unmatched: 13. The CDR3 is made up of 15 amino acids. Germline V gene lookup returns CDR1 SGHNT and CDR2 YYREEE (reference sequence). The chain's CDR3 is CASSPTFQRGQEQYF. In nucleotides, the CDR3 is TGTGCCAGCAGCCCTACCTTCCAGCGGGGGCAAGAGCAGTACTTC.

This chain joins TRBV2 and TRBJ1-2; D unclear. Trimming removed 7 bases at V and 4 bases at J, with 13 bases between. The length of the CDR3 is 13 residues. Germline V gene data show CDR1 as SNHLY and CDR2 as FYNNEI. The CDR3 spells CASKSESFYGYTF. DNA of the CDR3: TGTGCCAGCAAATCCGAGAGCTTCTATGGCTACACCTTC.

J is TRBJ1-4 and V is TRBV5-6; the D is unclear. The CDR3 extends over 16 amino acids. Germline V gene sequence: CDR1 SGHDT, CDR2 YYEEEE. The germline V and J ends were trimmed by 0 bases and 8 bases, with 17 bases remaining between them. The CDR3 bases are TGTGCCAGCAGCTTGGTCGGGCGGGGTCGGAGCGAAAAACTGTTTTTT. It yields the protein CASSLVGRGRSEKLFF.

The rearrangement uses TRBV19 and TRBJ2-1; weak D call: TRBD2 (7 bases). CDR3 length: 15 residues. V was cut by 7 bases and J by 5 bases, with 18 bases left in between. CDR1 is LNHDA, CDR2 SQIVND, per germline (reference sequence). CDR3 amino acids: CASTARGGGHNEQFF. CDR3 sequence (DNA): TGTGCCAGTACCGCCAGGGGCGGGGGTCACAATGAGCAGTTCTTC.

This chain joins TRBV2 and TRBJ1-3, with D perhaps TRBD1 (5 bases). This CDR3 has 14 residues. V lost 6 bases to trimming and J lost 0 bases, with 9 bases between them. Germline assignment: CDR1 SNHLY and CDR2 FYNNEI. The DNA of the CDR3 is TGTGCCAGCAGCTCGGGGGGCTCTGGAAACACCATATATTTT. Protein product: CASSSGGSGNTIYF.

The chain uses TRBV19 and TRBJ1-6, with no clear D. CDR1 is LNHDA and CDR2 is SQIVND in the germline V gene (reference sequence). Trimming stripped 6 bases from V and 5 bases from J, with 14 bases between. There are 15 residues in the CDR3. This CDR3 reads CASRPGSYDNSPLHF. As DNA, the CDR3 is TGTGCCAGTAGGCCAGGTTCCTACGATAATTCACCCCTCCACTTT.

The genes are TRBV4-1 and TRBJ2-7; D gene unclear. This CDR3 is 15 amino acids long. V was trimmed by 1 base and J by 2 bases, leaving 12 bases between them. The germline CDR1 and CDR2 sequences are MGHRA and YSYEKL. The CDR3 DNA reads as TGCGCCAGCAGCCAAGCCGCTCCAGGCCCCTACGAGCAGTACTTC. Encoded protein: CASSQAAPGPYEQYF.

In DNA form, the CDR3 reads TGCGCCAGCAGGGGGCTAGTCTCCGGGGAGCTGTTTTTT. Translation: CASRGLVSGELFF. The chain recombines TRBV10-2 with TRBJ2-2; TRBD1 is a possible D gene (5 bases). Germline loops: CDR1 WSHSY, CDR2 SAAADI. The CDR3 runs 13 residues. Trimming removed 6 bases at V and 6 bases at J, with 11 bases between.

J is TRBJ1-2 and V is TRBV5-1; D possibly corresponds to TRBD1 (6 bases). This CDR3 is 14 amino acids long. The V end was cut by 4 bases, the J end by 4 bases, with 14 bases between. From germline, CDR1 is SGHRS and CDR2 YFSETQ. The CDR3 is CASSPRGQSYGYTF. CDR3 in DNA: TGCGCCAGCAGCCCCAGAGGACAGTCCTATGGCTACACCTTC.

This chain uses TRBV6-6 with TRBJ2-1; 9 bases are shared with TRBD1. The CDR3 length is 16 residues. The V gene's germline CDR1 is MNHNY and CDR2 SVGAGI (reference sequence). Germline trimming cut 5 bases from V and 6 bases from J; bases unmatched to any gene: 11. The CDR3 sequence: CASSPNDRGFPNEQFF. The CDR3 coding sequence is TGTGCCAGCAGTCCCAACGACAGGGGGTTCCCCAATGAGCAGTTCTTC.

The chain couples TRBV5-1 to TRBJ2-3; TRBD2 matches at 8 bases. The ends lost 0 bases at V and 1 base at J; junction bases unmatched: 4. This CDR3 contains 16 residues. Germline lookup yields CDR1 SGHRS and CDR2 YFSETQ. The chain's CDR3 is CASSLGAGLGTDTQYF. CDR3 DNA: TGCGCCAGCAGCTTGGGAGCGGGACTAGGCACAGATACGCAGTATTTT.

This rearrangement joins TRBV6-1 to TRBJ2-7, with TRBD2 matching 8 bases. The length of the CDR3 is 20 residues. CDR1 is MNHNS, CDR2 SASEGT, per germline. The J segment lost 3 bases and the V segment lost 3 bases, leaving 22 bases of the junction unmatched. CDR3 nucleotides: TGTGCCAGCAGTGAGCGGCTTAGCGGGACGGAGAGCCCCCCTATCTACGAGCAGTACTTC. This translates into CASSERLSGTESPPIYEQYF.

V gene TRBV7-9 combines with J gene TRBJ1-2; 7 bases line up with TRBD1. With 6 bases clipped from V and 11 bases from J, the junction kept 6 bases outside the gene matches. Per the germline V gene, CDR1 is SEHNR and CDR2 is FQNEAQ (reference sequence). The CDR3 is 11 amino acids. CDR3 amino acids: CASSRDREYTF. The CDR3 DNA reads TGTGCCAGCAGTAGGGACAGAGAGTACACCTTC.

This clone was observed once. J is TRBJ2-1 and V is TRBV9; 11 nucleotides match TRBD2. J gave up 6 bases and V 4 bases, and 6 bases lay outside the gene matches. Germline lookup yields CDR1 SGDLS and CDR2 YYNGEE. The length of the CDR3 is 15 residues. CDR3 residues: CASSNGGLAANEQFF. The CDR3, as DNA: TGTGCCAGCAGCAATGGGGGACTAGCGGCCAATGAGCAGTTCTTC.

The chain employs TRBV28 and TRBJ1-2, with 8 bases identical to TRBD1. Germline V gene lookup returns CDR1 MDHEN and CDR2 SYDVKM. The CDR3 runs to 15 residues. V lost 6 bases and J lost 1; bases outside the gene matches: 7. In nucleotides, the CDR3 is TGTGCCAGCAGGATGGGGGACAGGAGTAACTATGGCTACACCTTC. This translates into CASRMGDRSNYGYTF.

V and J are TRBV5-1 and TRBJ2-2; 9 nucleotides agree with TRBD2. Trimming removed 1 base from V and 3 bases from J; junction bases left unmatched: 10. The CDR3 length is 18 residues. Germline CDR1 SGHRS, CDR2 YFSETQ. CDR3 coding DNA: TGCGCCAGCAGCTTGTGGGGGCCCGCGGGAGGGGACACCGGGGAGCTGTTTTTT. Protein: CASSLWGPAGGDTGELFF. Using reference TRBV5-1 and TRBJ2-2 for the parts outside the CDR3, the full variable domain is KAGVTQTPRYLIKTRGQQVTLSCSPISGHRSVSWYQQTPGQGLQFLFEYFSETQRNKGNFPGRFSGRQFSNSRSEMNVSTLELGDSALYLCASSLWGPAGGDTGELFFGEGSRLTVL.

The rearrangement links TRBV5-5 to TRBJ2-7; D unresolved. V dropped 2 bases and J dropped 2 bases, with 5 bases sitting between them. Germline CDR1 reads SGHKS; CDR2 reads YYEKEE (reference sequence). The CDR3 totals 12 residues. The CDR3 DNA reads TGTGCCAGCAGCTTTAGCCCCTACGAGCAGTACTTC. Encoded protein: CASSFSPYEQYF.

DNA of the CDR3: TGTGCCAGCAGCTCAAAGGTTAGGGGGCTTGGGGCCAACGTCCTGACTTTC. Its translation: CASSSKVRGLGANVLTF. V usage is TRBV5-4 and J usage is TRBJ2-6; 7 bases fit TRBD1. Unmatched junction bases numbered 9, after V lost 3 bases and J lost 3 bases. Germline CDR1 SGHNT, CDR2 YYREEE (reference sequence). The CDR3 length is 17 residues.

The V and J genes are TRBV29-1 and TRBJ2-3; possible D gene TRBD2, 5 bases. V lost 6 bases and J 1 base, leaving 8 bases between the germline ends. CDR1 is SQVTM, CDR2 ANQGSEA, per germline. This CDR3 region has 12 residues. The CDR3 loop reads CSVSGRTDTQYF. The CDR3, as DNA: TGCAGCGTAAGCGGACGCACAGATACGCAGTATTTT.